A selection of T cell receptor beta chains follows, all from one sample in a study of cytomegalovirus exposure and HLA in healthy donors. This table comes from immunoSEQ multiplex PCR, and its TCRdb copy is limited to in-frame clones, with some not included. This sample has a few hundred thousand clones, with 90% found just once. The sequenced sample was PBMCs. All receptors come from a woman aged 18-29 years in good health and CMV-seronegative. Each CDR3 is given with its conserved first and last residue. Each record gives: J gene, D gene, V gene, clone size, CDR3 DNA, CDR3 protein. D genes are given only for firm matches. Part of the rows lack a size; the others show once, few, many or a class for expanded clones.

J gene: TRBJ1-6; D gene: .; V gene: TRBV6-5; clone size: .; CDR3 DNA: TGTGCCAGCAGTTACGAGGGTCCGCATAATTCACCCCTCCACTTT; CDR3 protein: CASSYEGPHNSPLHF
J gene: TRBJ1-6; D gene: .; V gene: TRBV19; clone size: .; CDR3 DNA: TGTGCCAGTAGGAGCCGACCGTATGGAGTGCCTTCACCCCTCCACTTT; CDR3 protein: CASRSRPYGVPSPLHF
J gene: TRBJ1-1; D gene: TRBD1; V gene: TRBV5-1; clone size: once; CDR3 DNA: TGCGCCAGCAGCACGGACAGGGGGAACACTGAAGCTTTCTTT; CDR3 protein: CASSTDRGNTEAFF
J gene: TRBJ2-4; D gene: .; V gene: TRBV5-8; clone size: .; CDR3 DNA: TGTGCCAGCAGACTCCCAATAACAGCCCTAGCCAAAAACATTCAGTACTTC; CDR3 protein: CASRLPITALAKNIQYF
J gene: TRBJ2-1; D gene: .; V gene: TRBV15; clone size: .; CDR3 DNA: TGTGCCACCAGCGGCCGGGACTTGGTTAATGAGCAGTTCTTC; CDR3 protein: CATSGRDLVNEQFF
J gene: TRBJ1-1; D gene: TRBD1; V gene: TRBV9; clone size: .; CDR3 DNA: TGTGCCAGCAGCCCTGACAGGGTCGACACTGAAGCTTTCTTT; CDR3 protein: CASSPDRVDTEAFF
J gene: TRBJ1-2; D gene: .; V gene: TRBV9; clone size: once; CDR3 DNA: TGTGCCAGCAGCGTAATTCCAGGAAATAACTATGGCTACACCTTC; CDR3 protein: CASSVIPGNNYGYTF
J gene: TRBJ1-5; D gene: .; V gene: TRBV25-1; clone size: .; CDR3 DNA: TGTGCCAGCAGCCCGGGACACTACAATCAGCCCCAGCATTTT; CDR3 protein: CASSPGHYNQPQHF
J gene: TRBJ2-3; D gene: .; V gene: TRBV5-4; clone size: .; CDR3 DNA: TGTGCCAGCAGCGCACTACTTACCGGGCGGGGGCCCCGCACAGATACGCAGTATTTT; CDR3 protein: CASSALLTGRGPRTDTQYF
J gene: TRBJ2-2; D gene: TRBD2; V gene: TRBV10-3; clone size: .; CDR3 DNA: TGTGCCATCAGGGAACTAGCGGACAAGAACACCGGGGAGCTGTTTTTT; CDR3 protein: CAIRELADKNTGELFF
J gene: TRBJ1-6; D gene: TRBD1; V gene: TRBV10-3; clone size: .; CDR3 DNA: TGTGCCATCAGTGAGGACAGGGATGATTCACCCCTCCACTTT; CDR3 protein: CAISEDRDDSPLHF
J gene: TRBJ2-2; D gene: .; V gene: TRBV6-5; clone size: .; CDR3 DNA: TGTGCCAGCAGTTACCCGGGGACAATCACCGGGGAGCTGTTTTTT; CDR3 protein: CASSYPGTITGELFF
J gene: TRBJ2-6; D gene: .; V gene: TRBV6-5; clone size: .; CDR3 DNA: TGTGCCAGCAGTTACTCCCCCCAGGCCAACGTCCTGACTTTC; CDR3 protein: CASSYSPQANVLTF
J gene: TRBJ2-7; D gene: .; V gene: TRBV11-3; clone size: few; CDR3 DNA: TGTGCCAGCAGCTTAGGCCGAGAAAGACTAGATTGGCACGAGCAGTACTTC; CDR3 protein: CASSLGRERLDWHEQYF
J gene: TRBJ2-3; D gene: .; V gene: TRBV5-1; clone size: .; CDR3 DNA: TGCGCCAGCAGGCAGGGGTCTTCCACAGATACGCAGTATTTT; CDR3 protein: CASRQGSSTDTQYF
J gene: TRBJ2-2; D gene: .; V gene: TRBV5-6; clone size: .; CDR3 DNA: TGTGCCAGCAGCTTGTGGCAGGACACCGGGGAGCTGTTTTTT; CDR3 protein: CASSLWQDTGELFF
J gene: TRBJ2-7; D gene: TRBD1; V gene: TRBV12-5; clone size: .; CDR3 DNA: TGTGCTAGTGGTTTGATCCTACAGGGGGCGCTTGGGAACGAGCAGTACTTC; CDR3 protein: CASGLILQGALGNEQYF
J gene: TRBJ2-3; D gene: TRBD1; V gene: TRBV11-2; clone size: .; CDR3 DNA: TGTGCCAGCAGCTGGACAGGGGGCGTTAGGGATACGCAGTATTTT; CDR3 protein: CASSWTGGVRDTQYF
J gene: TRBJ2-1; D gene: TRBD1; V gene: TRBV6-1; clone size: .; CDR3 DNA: TGTGCCAGCAGTACCCGGGACAGGGCCAATGAGCAGTTCTTC; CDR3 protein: CASSTRDRANEQFF
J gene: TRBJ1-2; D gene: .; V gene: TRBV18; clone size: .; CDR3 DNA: TGTGCCAGCTCACCACCGGACAGAATCCATGGCTACACCTTC; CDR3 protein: CASSPPDRIHGYTF
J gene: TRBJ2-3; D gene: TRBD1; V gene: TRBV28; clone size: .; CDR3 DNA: TGTGCCAGCAGTTTTTCCGACAGGGAAGGTTGGGATACGCAGTATTTT; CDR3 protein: CASSFSDREGWDTQYF
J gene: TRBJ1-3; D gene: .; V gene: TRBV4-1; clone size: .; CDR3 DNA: TGCGCCAGCAGCCAAGGCAGGGGATTACTTGGAAACACCATATATTTT; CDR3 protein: CASSQGRGLLGNTIYF
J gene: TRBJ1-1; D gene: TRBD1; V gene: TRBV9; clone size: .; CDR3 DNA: TGTGCCAGCAGCGGGGACAGGGTGGATTTAGGGAAAACTTTCTTT; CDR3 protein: CASSGDRVDLGKTFF
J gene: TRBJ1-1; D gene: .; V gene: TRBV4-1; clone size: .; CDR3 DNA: TGCGCCAGCAGCCTACACCCCACCTCACCTACTGAAGCTTTCTTT; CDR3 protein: CASSLHPTSPTEAFF
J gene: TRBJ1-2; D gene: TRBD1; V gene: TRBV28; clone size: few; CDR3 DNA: TGTGCCAGCAGTCCAGGGGGCATCGGGGGAGGCTACACCTTC; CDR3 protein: CASSPGGIGGGYTF
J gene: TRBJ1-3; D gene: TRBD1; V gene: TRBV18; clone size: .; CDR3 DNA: TGTGCCAGCACAGGGGCTGGAAACACCATATATTTT; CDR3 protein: CASTGAGNTIYF
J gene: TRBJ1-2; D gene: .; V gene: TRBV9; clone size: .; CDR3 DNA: TGTGCCAGCACCTCCCCAGGGGACTATGGCTACACCTTC; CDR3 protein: CASTSPGDYGYTF
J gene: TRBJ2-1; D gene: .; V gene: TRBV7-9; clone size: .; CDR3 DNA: TGTGCCAGCCTAGCGGGACAGGGGTCTAACAATGAGCAGTTCTTC; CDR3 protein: CASLAGQGSNNEQFF
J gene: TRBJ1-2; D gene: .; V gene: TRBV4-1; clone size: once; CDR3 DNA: TGCGCCAGCAGCCCTAGATACACCAACGGCTACACCTTC; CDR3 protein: CASSPRYTNGYTF
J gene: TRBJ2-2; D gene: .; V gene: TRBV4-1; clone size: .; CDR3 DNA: TGCGCCAGCAGCCAACCGGACTTCACCGGGGAGCTGTTTTTT; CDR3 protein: CASSQPDFTGELFF
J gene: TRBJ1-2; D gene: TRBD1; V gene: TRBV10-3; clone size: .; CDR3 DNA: TGTGCCGCCGGGACAGGGCATAACTATGGCTACACCTTC; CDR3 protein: CAAGTGHNYGYTF
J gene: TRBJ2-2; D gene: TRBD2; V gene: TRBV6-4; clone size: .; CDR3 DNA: TGTGCCAGCAGTGTTGGAGCGGGGGGGAACACCGGGGAGCTGTTTTTT; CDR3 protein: CASSVGAGGNTGELFF
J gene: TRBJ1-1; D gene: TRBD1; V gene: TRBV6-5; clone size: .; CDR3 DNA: TGTGCCAGCAGTTACTCACAGGGGTTCACTGAAGCTTTCTTT; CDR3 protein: CASSYSQGFTEAFF
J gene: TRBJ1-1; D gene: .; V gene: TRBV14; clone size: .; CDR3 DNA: TGTGCCAGCAGCCAAGCAGGGTGGGCTTTCTTT; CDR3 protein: CASSQAGWAFF
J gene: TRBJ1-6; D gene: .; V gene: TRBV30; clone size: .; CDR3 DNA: TGTGCCTGGGGATACGACCGGGTCCTTCGTACCCTTTCACCCCTCCACTTT; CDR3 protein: CAWGYDRVLRTLSPLHF
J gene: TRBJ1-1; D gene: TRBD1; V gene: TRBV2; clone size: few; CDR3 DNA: TGTGCCAGCAGACAGGGGTGGAACACTGAAGCTTTCTTT; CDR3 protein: CASRQGWNTEAFF
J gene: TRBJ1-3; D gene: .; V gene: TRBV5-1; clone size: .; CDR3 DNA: TGCGCCAGCAGCCCCCTCGCGGGGATCTCTGGAAACACCATATATTTT; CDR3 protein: CASSPLAGISGNTIYF
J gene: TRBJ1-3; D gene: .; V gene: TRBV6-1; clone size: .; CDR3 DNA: TGTGCCAGCAGTGAACGGGGTTCGGGAAACACCATATATTTT; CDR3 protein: CASSERGSGNTIYF
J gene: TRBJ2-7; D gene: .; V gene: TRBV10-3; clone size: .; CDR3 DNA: TGTGCCATCAGTGAGTCCGACAATACCTACGAGCAGTACTTC; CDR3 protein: CAISESDNTYEQYF
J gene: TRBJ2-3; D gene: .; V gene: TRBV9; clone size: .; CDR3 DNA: TGTGCCAGCACAGGACTACTCACAGATACGCAGTATTTT; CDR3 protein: CASTGLLTDTQYF
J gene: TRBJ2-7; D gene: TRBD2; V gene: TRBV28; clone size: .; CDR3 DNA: TGTGCCAGCAGTCCAGCGGGGGGGCCGCTCGAGCAGTACTTC; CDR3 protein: CASSPAGGPLEQYF
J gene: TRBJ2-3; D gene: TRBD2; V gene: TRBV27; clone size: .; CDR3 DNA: TGTGCCAGCAGTTTGTCCCGGGGGGCAGATACGCAGTATTTT; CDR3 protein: CASSLSRGADTQYF
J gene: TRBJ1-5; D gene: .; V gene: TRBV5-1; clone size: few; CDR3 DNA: TGCGCCAGCAGCTTCGAAGGGGGAACTCAGCCCCAGCATTTT; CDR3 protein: CASSFEGGTQPQHF
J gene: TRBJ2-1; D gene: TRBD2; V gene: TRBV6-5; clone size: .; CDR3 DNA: TGTGCCAGCAGTTACTCGACTAGCGGCGACAATGAGCAGTTCTTC; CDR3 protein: CASSYSTSGDNEQFF
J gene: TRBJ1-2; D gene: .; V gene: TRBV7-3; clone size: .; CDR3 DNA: TGTGCCAGCAGCCCAGCTGGGGGGTATGGCTACACCTTC; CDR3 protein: CASSPAGGYGYTF
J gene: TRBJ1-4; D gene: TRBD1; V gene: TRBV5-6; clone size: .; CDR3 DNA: TGTGCCAGCAGCATCACCCGGGACAGGGTGGTTGAAAAACTGTTTTTT; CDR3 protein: CASSITRDRVVEKLFF
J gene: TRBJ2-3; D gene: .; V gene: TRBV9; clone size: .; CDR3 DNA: TGTGCCAGCAGCGCCCGCTCCGGCGGGGGCCCAAGCCCGCAGTATTTT; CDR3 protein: CASSARSGGGPSPQYF
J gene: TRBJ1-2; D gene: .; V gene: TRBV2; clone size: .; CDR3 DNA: TGTGCCAGCAAATCGGGGGGCGACTATGGCTACACCTTC; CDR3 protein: CASKSGGDYGYTF
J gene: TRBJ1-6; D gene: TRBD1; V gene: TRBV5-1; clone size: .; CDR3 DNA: TGCGCCAGCAGCCCACGCTCAAGGGACAGCCGGAGCTCCTATAATTCACCCCTCCACTTT; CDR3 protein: CASSPRSRDSRSSYNSPLHF
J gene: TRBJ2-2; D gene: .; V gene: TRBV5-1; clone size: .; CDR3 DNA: TGCGCCAGCAGCTTGTCGCAGACTCGGGTCGGGGAGCTGTTTTTT; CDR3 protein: CASSLSQTRVGELFF
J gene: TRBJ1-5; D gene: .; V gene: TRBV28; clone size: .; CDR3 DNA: TGTGCCAGCAGTCCCCCCCTAGGGGCTGGTAATCAGCCCCAGCATTTT; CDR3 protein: CASSPPLGAGNQPQHF
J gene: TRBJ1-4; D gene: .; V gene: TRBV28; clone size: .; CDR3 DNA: TGTGCCAGCAGGTACAGGGAAGTGGAAAAACTGTTTTTT; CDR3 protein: CASRYREVEKLFF
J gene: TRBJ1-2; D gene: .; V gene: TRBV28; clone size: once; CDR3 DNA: TGTGCCAGCAGTTCAGCGGGAGCCAGCTATGGCTACACCTTC; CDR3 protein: CASSSAGASYGYTF
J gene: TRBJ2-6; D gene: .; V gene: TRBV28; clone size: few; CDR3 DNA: TGTGCCAGCAGTTTAGGAGGGGCTGGGGCCAACGTCCTGACTTTC; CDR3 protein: CASSLGGAGANVLTF
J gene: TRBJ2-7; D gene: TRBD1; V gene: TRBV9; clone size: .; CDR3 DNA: TGTGCCAGCAGGGGGGACAGCTACGAGCAGTACTTC; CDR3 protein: CASRGDSYEQYF
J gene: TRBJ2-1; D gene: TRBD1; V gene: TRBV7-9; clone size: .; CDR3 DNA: TGTGCCAGCAGCAGGGGACAGGGATTGAATGAGCAGTTCTTC; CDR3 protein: CASSRGQGLNEQFF
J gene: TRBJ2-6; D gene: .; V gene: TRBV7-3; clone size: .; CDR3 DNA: TGTGCCAGCGGTCTGGACAGCTCTGGGGCCAACGTCCTGACTTTC; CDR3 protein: CASGLDSSGANVLTF